This TCR beta chain was identified during a study of T cells in Graves' hyperthyroidism and ophthalmopathy. This CDR3 comprises 15 residues. With 5 bases clipped from V and 1 base from J, the junction kept 3 bases outside the gene matches. Germline V gene lookup returns CDR1 SGHAT and CDR2 FQNNGV. At least ten counts were recorded for this clonotype. Amplified TCR beta CDR3 regions came from RNA transcripts. Initially, a first-round RT-PCR of the TCR CDR3 employed the HTBI primer set. MiXCR, applied by TCRdb to the multiplex PCR reads, yields one record per CDR3 protein. The sample holds around 300,000 distinct CDR3 sequences; 14% are singletons and the top ten take about 22%.

The clonotype comes from a woman younger than 45 with Graves' hyperthyroidism. The specimen sequenced was blood. The V gene is TRBV11-2, the J gene TRBJ2-2, with 8 nucleotides matching TRBD2. CDR3 nucleotides: TGTGCCAGCAGCCGACTAGCGATGAACACCGGGGAGCTGTTTTTT. Protein sequence: CASSRLAMNTGELFF.